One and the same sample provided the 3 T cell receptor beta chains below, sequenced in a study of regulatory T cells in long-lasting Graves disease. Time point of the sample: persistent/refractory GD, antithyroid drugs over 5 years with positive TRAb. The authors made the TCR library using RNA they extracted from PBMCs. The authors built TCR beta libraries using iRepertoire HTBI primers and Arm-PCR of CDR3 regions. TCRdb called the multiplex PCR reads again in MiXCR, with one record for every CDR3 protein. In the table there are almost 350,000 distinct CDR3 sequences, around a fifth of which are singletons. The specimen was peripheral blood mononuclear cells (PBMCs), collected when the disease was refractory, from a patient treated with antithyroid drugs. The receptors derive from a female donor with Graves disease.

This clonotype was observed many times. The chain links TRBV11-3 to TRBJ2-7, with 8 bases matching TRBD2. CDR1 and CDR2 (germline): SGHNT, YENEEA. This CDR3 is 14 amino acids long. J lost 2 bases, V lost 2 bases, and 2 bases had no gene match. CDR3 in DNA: TGTGCCAGCAGCTTAATCGGGAGGGCCTACGAGCAGTACTTC. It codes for CASSLIGRAYEQYF.

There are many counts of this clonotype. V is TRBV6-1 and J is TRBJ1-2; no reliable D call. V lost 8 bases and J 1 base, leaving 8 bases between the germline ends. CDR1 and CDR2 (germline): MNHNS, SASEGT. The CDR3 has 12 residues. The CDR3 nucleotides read TGTGCCAGCGGACTGAGTAACTATGGCTACACCTTC. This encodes CASGLSNYGYTF.

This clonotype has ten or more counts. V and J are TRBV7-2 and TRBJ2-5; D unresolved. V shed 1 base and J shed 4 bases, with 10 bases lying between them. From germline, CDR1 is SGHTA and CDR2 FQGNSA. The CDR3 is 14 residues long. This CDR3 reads CASSLDAKRETQYF. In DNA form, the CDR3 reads TGTGCCAGCAGCTTAGATGCCAAAAGAGAGACCCAGTACTTC.